These 13 T cell receptor beta chains came from one sample sequenced in a study of CXCR3 chemokines and chemotherapy response in bladder cancer. TCRdb re-derived calls from the PCR reads in MiXCR, one entry per CDR3 protein. The data contain approximately 10,000 distinct CDR3 sequences, about 21% of them seen just once; the ten biggest clones take up 7% to 9.5%. This material was obtained from a patient whose treatment included neoadjuvant chemotherapy. All receptors come from a human donor with bladder cancer that did not respond to neoadjuvant chemotherapy.

Many counts were recorded for this clonotype. J is TRBJ2-2 and V is TRBV7-2; D not resolved. Trimming removed 1 base at V and 8 bases at J, with 5 bases between. The CDR3 consists of 12 residues. Germline CDR1 SGHTA, CDR2 FQGNSA. CDR3 sequence reads: CASSLDAGELFF. The CDR3 DNA follows: TGTGCCAGCAGCTTAGATGCGGGGGAGCTGTTTTTT.

This chain uses TRBV20-1 with TRBJ1-6, with TRBD1 matching 10 bases. The trim removed 6 bases at V and 1 base at J, leaving 6 bases unmatched. The CDR3 loop spans 16 amino acids. CDR1 is DFQATT, CDR2 SNEGSKA, per germline (reference sequence). The CDR3 reads CSAETGGASYNSPLHF. DNA for the CDR3: TGCAGTGCCGAGACAGGGGGCGCATCCTATAATTCACCCCTCCACTTT.

By share, this clonotype counts as medium-sized (0.01 to 0.1%). The J gene is TRBJ1-1, the V gene TRBV6-1; TRBD1 is a possible D gene (5 bases). Looked up from germline, CDR1 is MNHNS and CDR2 is SASEGT. This CDR3 has 14 residues. V lost 3 bases to trimming and J lost 4 bases, with 12 bases between them. CDR3 sequence: CASSDRDRGTEAFF. For the CDR3, the DNA is TGTGCCAGCAGTGACAGGGATCGAGGCACTGAAGCTTTCTTT.

As to this clonotype: This may arise from a read error, as a much more abundant clone is one base away. The V call is TRBV7-3, the J call TRBJ1-2, with TRBD1 identical over 12 bases. The CDR3 is made up of 13 amino acids. Germline values: CDR1 SGHTA, CDR2 FQGTGA. CDR3 residues: CASSPGQGAGYAF. The CDR3 DNA sequence: TGTGCCAGCAGCCCGGGACAGGGGGCTGGCTACGCCTTC.

This clonotype was seen at least ten times. The chain carries TRBV9 and TRBJ2-2; TRBD2 agrees at 8 bases. Germline V gives CDR1 SGDLS, CDR2 YYNGEE. The CDR3 spans 14 residues. With 5 bases clipped from V and 6 bases from J, the junction kept 6 bases outside the gene matches. CDR3 sequence: CASSSSGGAGELFF. CDR3 DNA sequence: TGTGCCAGCAGTTCGTCCGGGGGGGCCGGGGAGCTGTTTTTT.

This clonotype is classed as medium-sized (0.01 to 0.1%). In DNA, the CDR3 is TGTGCCAGCAGTGGCGGACTAGCGGGCACAGATACGCAGTATTTT. This translates into CASSGGLAGTDTQYF. This chain links TRBV6-1 with TRBJ2-3, with 10 bases identical to TRBD2. The CDR3 extends over 15 amino acids. CDR1 is MNHNS, CDR2 SASEGT, per germline. The V segment lost 4 bases and the J segment 1 base; nucleotides outside the gene matches: 2.

This clonotype appeared many times. CDR3 protein: CASSLGQGRPQHF. DNA for the CDR3: TGTGCCAGCAGCTTAGGACAGGGCCGGCCCCAGCATTTT. This chain joins TRBV7-2 and TRBJ1-5; 7 nucleotides line up with TRBD1. V lost 1 base, J lost 9 bases, and 3 bases stayed unmatched. The germline V gene encodes CDR1 SGHTA and CDR2 FQGNSA. This CDR3 contains 13 residues.

This clonotype appeared a single time. The V gene is TRBV7-2, the J gene TRBJ1-2, with 7 bases aligning to TRBD1. The CDR3 loop spans 14 amino acids. Germline V lookup: CDR1 SGHTA, CDR2 FQGNSA. V was clipped by 5 bases and J by 4 bases; unmatched bases: 7. CDR3 bases: TGTGCCAGCAGCCGCAGGGGGGCGGGCTATGGCTACACCTTC. Its translation is CASSRRGAGYGYTF. The whole variable domain, remainder taken from reference TRBV7-2 and TRBJ1-2, is GAGVSQSPSNKVTEKGKDVELRCDPISGHTALYWYRQSLGQGLEFLIYFQGNSAPDKSGLPSDRFSAERTGGSVSTLTIQRTQQEDSAVYLCASSRRGAGYGYTFGSGTRLTVV.

This clonotype was found many times. J is TRBJ2-3 and V is TRBV12-5, with D hard to call. The CDR3 is 16 residues long. Germline values: CDR1 LGHNT, CDR2 FRNRAP. Trimming shortened V by 1 base and J by 2 bases, and 13 bases separated the two germline ends. This CDR3 reads CASGLGQMGITDTQYF. The CDR3 DNA sequence: TGTGCTAGTGGTTTGGGGCAGATGGGAATCACAGATACGCAGTATTTT. Filled out from reference TRBV12-5 and TRBJ2-3, the complete variable domain reads DARVTQTPRHKVTEMGQEVTMRCQPILGHNTVFWYRQTMMQGLELLAYFRNRAPLDDSGMPKDRFSAEMPDATLATLKIQPSEPRDSAVYFCASGLGQMGITDTQYFGPGTRLTVL.

By sample share, this clonotype is medium-sized. V is TRBV7-2 and J is TRBJ2-5, with D perhaps matching TRBD1 or TRBD2 (6 bases each). In germline, CDR1 is SGHTA, CDR2 FQGNSA. Trimming removed 2 bases at V and 4 bases at J, with 14 bases between. This CDR3 has 15 amino acids. CDR3 sequence reads: CASSLTRGALETQYF. The CDR3 nucleotides read TGTGCCAGCAGCTTAACTAGGGGGGCCTTAGAGACCCAGTACTTC.

In this sample, this clonotype is medium-sized (0.01 to 0.1%). The chain joins TRBV6-5 to TRBJ2-1; D remains ambiguous. CDR1 and CDR2 from the germline V gene are MNHEY and SVGAGI. V lost 7 bases and J lost 6, with 13 bases in between. The CDR3 is 13 residues long. In DNA form, the CDR3 reads TGTGCCAGCAAGTGGAGCGTGTCCAATGAGCAGTTCTTC. Translating gives CASKWSVSNEQFF.

This clonotype was found a few times. This chain joins TRBV5-5 and TRBJ1-1; 7 bases align to TRBD1. V lost 3 bases, J lost 7 bases, and 6 bases stayed unmatched. Germline loops: CDR1 SGHKS, CDR2 YYEKEE (reference sequence). The CDR3 loop spans 13 amino acids. Here the CDR3 DNA reads TGTGCCAGCAGCTCCTGGGGACAGTTTGAAGCTTTCTTT. Translation: CASSSWGQFEAFF. Full variable domain (outside the CDR3, taken from reference TRBV5-5 and TRBJ1-1): DAGVTQSPTHLIKTRGQQVTLRCSPISGHKSVSWYQQVLGQGPQFIFQYYEKEERGRGNFPDRFSARQFPNYSSELNVNALLLGDSALYLCASSSWGQFEAFFGQGTRLTVV.

By its share, this clonotype is medium-sized. V is TRBV7-2 and J is TRBJ2-3; no reliable D call. Between the trimmed V and J ends, which lost 5 bases and 0 bases, there was a span of 3 bases. The CDR3 spans 12 residues. The germline V gene has CDR1 SGHTA and CDR2 FQGNSA. CDR3 loop: CASSLSTDTQYF. CDR3 coding DNA: TGTGCCAGCAGCCTAAGCACAGATACGCAGTATTTT.